A selection of T cell receptor beta chains follows, all from one sample in a study of CD39 and CD103 CD8 tumor-infiltrating T cells. Clones were sequenced by immunoSEQ multiplex PCR, and TCRdb holds only the in-frame ones, with some missing. The sample consists of over 15,000 clones, around nine tenths of them appearing once. Sequenced sample: CD8+ T cells sorted from blood. These receptors all stem from a human donor with head and neck squamous cell carcinoma. The CDR3 runs from the conserved cysteine through the conserved F or W. A D gene is named only where the DNA matches it firmly. Clone size, where shown, is once, few, many, or a class for clones that have expanded.

d_call j_call cdr3_length clone_size v_call cdr3_nt cdr3_aa
. TRBJ2-7 14 . TRBV4-1 TGCGCCAGCAGCCTGGTAGCGGATCACTACGAGCAGTACTTC CASSLVADHYEQYF
. TRBJ1-6 14 . TRBV6-5 TGTGCCAGCAGCTGGGCAGGGGATAATTCACCCCTCCACTTT CASSWAGDNSPLHF
. TRBJ1-2 14 . TRBV7-9 TGTGCCAGCAGCTTTACGGGACCTAACTATGGCTACACCTTC CASSFTGPNYGYTF
TRBD1 TRBJ2-2 16 . TRBV28 TGTGCCAGCAGTTTTCTCGACAGGGTGGACACCGGGGAGCTGTTTTTT CASSFLDRVDTGELFF
. TRBJ2-3 12 . TRBV27 TGTGCCAGCAGTCCCAGCACAGATACGCAGTATTTT CASSPSTDTQYF
. TRBJ2-6 15 . TRBV7-3 TGTGCCAGCAGCTTAACGACGGGGAGGGCCAACGTCCTGACTTTC CASSLTTGRANVLTF
. TRBJ1-6 12 . TRBV5-1 TGCGCCAGCAGCTTCCTGGATTCACCCCTCCACTTT CASSFLDSPLHF
. TRBJ2-2 15 . TRBV7-6 TGTGCCAGCAGCTCCACTTCGGCCGGCACCGGGGAGCTGTTTTTT CASSSTSAGTGELFF
TRBD1 TRBJ2-1 21 . TRBV27 TGTGCCAGCAGTTTAAGTACCGGGACAGGCTTGTTCGGGAGCTCCTACAATGAGCAGTTCTTC CASSLSTGTGLFGSSYNEQFF
. TRBJ1-2 13 . TRBV18 TGTGCCAGCTCACCCCAGAATAATGACGCGGGTACCTTC CASSPQNNDAGTF
. TRBJ2-1 16 . TRBV9 TGTGCCAGCAGCGTAGGGTGGGGCAGGGGGGTCGATGAGCAGTTCTTC CASSVGWGRGVDEQFF
. TRBJ2-2 22 . TRBV7-6 TGTGCCAGCAGCTTAAGGCAGCCGCAAACAGGATGGACAGCAGCGAACACCGGGGAGCTGTTTTTT CASSLRQPQTGWTAANTGELFF
. TRBJ1-6 16 . TRBV15 TGTGCCACCAGCGATATCGGGGACTCCTATAATTCACCCCTCCACTTT CATSDIGDSYNSPLHF
. TRBJ1-6 13 . TRBV27 TGTGCCAGCAGTTTATCGATGTTTTCACCCCTCCACTTT CASSLSMFSPLHF
TRBD1 TRBJ1-4 16 . TRBV2 TGTGCGACGGGACAGGGGAGGTTTCCAACTAATGAAAAACTGTTTTTT CATGQGRFPTNEKLFF
. TRBJ1-1 13 . TRBV19 TGTGCCAGTAGTATTACGGGGGACACTGAAGCTTTCTTT CASSITGDTEAFF
. TRBJ1-3 15 . TRBV7-6 TGTGCCAGCAGCTTAGCTCCGGAGGGGGTAGACACCATATATTTT CASSLAPEGVDTIYF
. TRBJ2-7 12 . TRBV11-2 TGTGCCAGCAGCCCTTCAGCATACGAGCAGTACTTC CASSPSAYEQYF
TRBD1 TRBJ2-3 13 . TRBV5-1 TGCGCCAGCAGCTACGGACAGGGTTGGACGCAGTATTTT CASSYGQGWTQYF
TRBD1 TRBJ2-7 11 . TRBV7-9 TGTGCCAGCGGACAGGGTTACGAGCAGTACTTC CASGQGYEQYF
. TRBJ1-6 14 . TRBV5-4 TGTGCCAGCAGCGCCCGGGGGAATAATTCACCCCTCCACTTT CASSARGNNSPLHF
. TRBJ1-1 10 few TRBV20-1 TGCAGTGCGGGTCGAGGGGAAGCTTTCTTT CSAGRGEAFF
. TRBJ2-2 12 . TRBV7-2 TGTGCCAGCAGCCCCCGGGCCGGGGAGCTGTTTTTT CASSPRAGELFF
. TRBJ2-7 15 . TRBV7-8 TGTGCCAGCAGCTTAGCGCATACAGGAACCTACGAGCAGTACTTC CASSLAHTGTYEQYF
. TRBJ2-2 13 . TRBV11-2 TGTGCCAGCAGCTTCCCCAGAACCGGGGAGCTGTTTTTT CASSFPRTGELFF
. TRBJ2-3 16 . TRBV11-2 TGTGCCAGCAGCCCTGGGCAATTTTTGTTTAGCGATACGCAGTATTTT CASSPGQFLFSDTQYF
TRBD1 TRBJ2-7 15 . TRBV18 TGTGCCAGCTCACCACGGGGACAGACCTCCTACGAGCAGTACTTC CASSPRGQTSYEQYF
. TRBJ2-3 18 once TRBV4-1 TGCGCCAGCAGCCAACTCTTGGGGGCGCCCGCAATGACAGATACGCAGTATTTT CASSQLLGAPAMTDTQYF
. TRBJ1-3 17 . TRBV19 TGTGCCAGTGCCGGGATGATGTTTGGGGTCCCTGGAAACACCATATATTTT CASAGMMFGVPGNTIYF
. TRBJ1-5 14 . TRBV30 TGTGCCTGGAGTGCTAGGGGCGGCAATCAGCCCCAGCATTTT CAWSARGGNQPQHF
. TRBJ1-5 15 . TRBV30 TGTGCCTGGAGTGAAACAGGGTGGGGCAATCAGCCCCAGCATTTT CAWSETGWGNQPQHF
TRBD1 TRBJ2-1 14 . TRBV29-1 TGCAGCGTTGCCGTCCCGACAGGGGCAAATGAGCAGTTCTTC CSVAVPTGANEQFF
TRBD1 TRBJ1-2 17 . TRBV5-1 TGCGCCAGCAGCTTGGCCGGCCCAGGGGGCCTAAGCTATGGCTACACCTTC CASSLAGPGGLSYGYTF
. TRBJ1-2 13 . TRBV15 TGTGCCACCAGCGGGGGGGACCCAAGTGGCTACACCTTC CATSGGDPSGYTF
. TRBJ2-3 18 . TRBV4-1 TGCGCCAGCAGCCAGATAGGCTTCGGCGGGGGCACCACAGATACGCAGTATTTT CASSQIGFGGGTTDTQYF
TRBD2 TRBJ2-1 16 . TRBV4-1 TGCGCCAGCAGCCAAGGGCGCGGGGAGGGCTACAATGAGCAGTTCTTC CASSQGRGEGYNEQFF
TRBD1 TRBJ1-2 14 . TRBV30 TGTGCCTGGAGTGACTTTCGGACAGGCTATGGCTACACCTTC CAWSDFRTGYGYTF
TRBD1 TRBJ1-2 17 . TRBV7-9 TGTGCCAGCAGCCACCCTGACAGGGGGCGGGGGGACTATGGCTACACCTTC CASSHPDRGRGDYGYTF
. TRBJ1-2 15 . TRBV9 TGTGCCAGCAGCGTAGAAGGTCAGGTAAACTATGGCTACACCTTC CASSVEGQVNYGYTF
TRBD2 TRBJ2-1 17 . TRBV18 TGTGCCAGCTCACCATGGACTAGCGGGGGGGCCTACAATGAGCAGTTCTTC CASSPWTSGGAYNEQFF